This is a list of T cell receptor beta chains from one sample in a study of shared clonotypes between healthy human individuals. Measured with immunoSEQ multiplex PCR; TCRdb has only the in-frame clones, and not every one. The data contain about half a million clones, more than 65% of them singletons. The sample consisted of PBMCs. Receptors were obtained from a middle-aged woman in good health. Some clones in this sample may be carry-over from other donors' samples. Both conserved end residues are part of each CDR3. The D gene is left open where the match is weak. Size values are once, few and many counts, or a class for expanded clones, and some rows have none.

clone_size: many; cdr3_length: 16; j_call: TRBJ2-5; v_call: TRBV6-1; d_call: .; cdr3_aa: CASSEGTKLYQETQYF; cdr3_nt: TGTGCCAGCAGTGAAGGGACGAAATTGTACCAAGAGACCCAGTACTTC
clone_size: .; cdr3_length: 14; j_call: TRBJ2-1; v_call: TRBV14; d_call: TRBD2; cdr3_aa: CASSGLAGSIEQFF; cdr3_nt: TGTGCCAGCAGCGGACTAGCGGGATCGATTGAGCAGTTCTTC
clone_size: .; cdr3_length: 15; j_call: TRBJ1-2; v_call: TRBV28; d_call: TRBD1; cdr3_aa: CASSLSRGRLYGYTF; cdr3_nt: TGTGCCAGCAGTTTATCGAGGGGGCGCCTCTATGGCTACACCTTC
clone_size: .; cdr3_length: 13; j_call: TRBJ2-1; v_call: TRBV25-1; d_call: TRBD1; cdr3_aa: CASSGTGEDEQFF; cdr3_nt: TGTGCCAGCAGTGGGACAGGGGAGGATGAGCAGTTCTTC
clone_size: .; cdr3_length: 12; j_call: TRBJ2-1; v_call: TRBV18; d_call: .; cdr3_aa: CASSPALNEQFF; cdr3_nt: TGTGCCAGCTCACCTGCTTTAAATGAGCAGTTCTTC
clone_size: few; cdr3_length: 12; j_call: TRBJ2-1; v_call: TRBV7-2; d_call: .; cdr3_aa: CASSPRWGEQFF; cdr3_nt: TGTGCCAGCAGCCCCAGGTGGGGTGAGCAGTTCTTC
clone_size: once; cdr3_length: 11; j_call: TRBJ2-2; v_call: TRBV20-1; d_call: .; cdr3_aa: CSARLAGELFF; cdr3_nt: TGCAGTGCTCGGCTGGCCGGGGAGCTGTTTTTT
clone_size: .; cdr3_length: 13; j_call: TRBJ1-2; v_call: TRBV7-9; d_call: TRBD1; cdr3_aa: CASSLAQGQSYTF; cdr3_nt: TGTGCCAGCAGCTTGGCACAGGGGCAGAGCTACACCTTC
clone_size: .; cdr3_length: 13; j_call: TRBJ1-1; v_call: TRBV19; d_call: TRBD1; cdr3_aa: CASAGQGGTEAFF; cdr3_nt: TGTGCCAGCGCGGGACAGGGCGGCACTGAAGCTTTCTTT
clone_size: .; cdr3_length: 13; j_call: TRBJ2-2; v_call: TRBV5-1; d_call: .; cdr3_aa: CASKSKLTGELFF; cdr3_nt: TGCGCCAGCAAGTCGAAGCTAACCGGGGAGCTGTTTTTT
clone_size: .; cdr3_length: 14; j_call: TRBJ2-7; v_call: TRBV6-1; d_call: .; cdr3_aa: CASEGLGGAYEQYF; cdr3_nt: TGTGCCAGCGAGGGTTTGGGGGGCGCCTACGAGCAGTACTTC
clone_size: .; cdr3_length: 16; j_call: TRBJ1-2; v_call: TRBV4-1; d_call: .; cdr3_aa: CASSQVGISRGYGYTF; cdr3_nt: TGCGCCAGCAGCCAAGTAGGCATCTCCAGGGGCTATGGCTACACCTTC
clone_size: .; cdr3_length: 14; j_call: TRBJ2-1; v_call: TRBV6-6; d_call: .; cdr3_aa: CASRSGVARYEQFF; cdr3_nt: TGTGCCAGCAGGTCGGGAGTTGCTAGGTATGAGCAGTTCTTC
clone_size: once; cdr3_length: 15; j_call: TRBJ2-7; v_call: TRBV14; d_call: TRBD2; cdr3_aa: CASSDRTSGIGEQYF; cdr3_nt: TGTGCCAGCAGCGATCGGACTAGCGGGATCGGGGAGCAGTACTTC
clone_size: .; cdr3_length: 14; j_call: TRBJ2-7; v_call: TRBV2; d_call: TRBD2; cdr3_aa: CASSDASGTYEQYF; cdr3_nt: TGTGCCAGCAGTGATGCTAGCGGGACATACGAGCAGTACTTC
clone_size: .; cdr3_length: 17; j_call: TRBJ1-4; v_call: TRBV5-1; d_call: TRBD1; cdr3_aa: CASRETGTGYEGEKLFF; cdr3_nt: TGCGCCAGCAGGGAAACCGGGACAGGATACGAGGGTGAAAAACTGTTTTTT
clone_size: once; cdr3_length: 12; j_call: TRBJ2-1; v_call: TRBV30; d_call: .; cdr3_aa: CAWSPQYNEQFF; cdr3_nt: TGTGCCTGGAGCCCCCAATACAATGAGCAGTTCTTC
clone_size: .; cdr3_length: 16; j_call: TRBJ2-5; v_call: TRBV7-2; d_call: .; cdr3_aa: CASSLIPLSPKETQYF; cdr3_nt: TGTGCCAGCAGCTTAATCCCCCTGTCCCCCAAAGAGACCCAGTACTTC
clone_size: .; cdr3_length: 13; j_call: TRBJ1-2; v_call: TRBV6-1; d_call: TRBD1; cdr3_aa: CAVLGTGGGGYTF; cdr3_nt: TGTGCCGTCCTCGGTACAGGGGGTGGGGGCTACACCTTC
clone_size: .; cdr3_length: 16; j_call: TRBJ1-2; v_call: TRBV15; d_call: .; cdr3_aa: CATSRDQVKTSGGYTF; cdr3_nt: TGTGCCACCAGCAGAGACCAGGTGAAAACGTCCGGGGGCTACACCTTC
clone_size: .; cdr3_length: 15; j_call: TRBJ1-5; v_call: TRBV2; d_call: TRBD1; cdr3_aa: CASSTRQGGNQPQHF; cdr3_nt: TGTGCCAGCAGTACCCGACAGGGGGGCAATCAGCCCCAGCATTTT
clone_size: .; cdr3_length: 14; j_call: TRBJ2-1; v_call: TRBV11-3; d_call: TRBD2; cdr3_aa: CASSVGTTNNEQFF; cdr3_nt: TGTGCCAGCAGCGTCGGGACTACTAACAATGAGCAGTTCTTC
clone_size: .; cdr3_length: 16; j_call: TRBJ1-4; v_call: TRBV28; d_call: .; cdr3_aa: CASSFRFEARGEKLFF; cdr3_nt: TGTGCCAGCAGTTTCCGTTTCGAGGCTCGTGGGGAAAAACTGTTTTTT
clone_size: .; cdr3_length: 14; j_call: TRBJ1-4; v_call: TRBV5-1; d_call: .; cdr3_aa: CASREGKTREKLFF; cdr3_nt: TGCGCCAGCAGGGAGGGGAAGACCCGAGAAAAACTGTTTTTT
clone_size: .; cdr3_length: 17; j_call: TRBJ1-2; v_call: TRBV5-1; d_call: .; cdr3_aa: CASSLAVVSTQNYGYTF; cdr3_nt: TGCGCCAGCAGCTTGGCCGTGGTTAGTACACAGAACTATGGCTACACCTTC
clone_size: .; cdr3_length: 15; j_call: TRBJ1-1; v_call: TRBV19; d_call: TRBD1; cdr3_aa: CASSWGTGRVTEAFF; cdr3_nt: TGTGCCAGTAGTTGGGGGACAGGGCGGGTAACTGAAGCTTTCTTT
clone_size: .; cdr3_length: 14; j_call: TRBJ2-7; v_call: TRBV11-2; d_call: .; cdr3_aa: CASTWAGQPYEQYF; cdr3_nt: TGTGCCAGCACCTGGGCCGGACAGCCCTACGAGCAGTACTTC
clone_size: .; cdr3_length: 14; j_call: TRBJ2-7; v_call: TRBV7-3; d_call: .; cdr3_aa: CASSPPGQPYEQYF; cdr3_nt: TGTGCCAGCAGTCCACCGGGACAACCCTACGAGCAGTACTTC
clone_size: .; cdr3_length: 17; j_call: TRBJ2-6; v_call: TRBV7-3; d_call: TRBD1; cdr3_aa: CASSSSKGAAGANVLTF; cdr3_nt: TGTGCCAGCAGCTCATCCAAGGGGGCTGCCGGGGCCAACGTCCTGACTTTC
clone_size: .; cdr3_length: 14; j_call: TRBJ2-7; v_call: TRBV5-6; d_call: .; cdr3_aa: CASSVRDAAYEQYF; cdr3_nt: TGTGCCAGCAGCGTCCGGGACGCGGCCTACGAGCAGTACTTC
clone_size: .; cdr3_length: 15; j_call: TRBJ2-7; v_call: TRBV7-8; d_call: .; cdr3_aa: CASSFLRYPPYEQHF; cdr3_nt: TGTGCCAGCAGTTTCCTCCGCTACCCACCCTACGAGCAGCACTTC
clone_size: .; cdr3_length: 13; j_call: TRBJ1-5; v_call: TRBV28; d_call: TRBD1; cdr3_aa: CASRGTGGQPQHF; cdr3_nt: TGTGCCAGCCGCGGGACAGGGGGTCAGCCCCAGCATTTT
clone_size: .; cdr3_length: 15; j_call: TRBJ1-5; v_call: TRBV19; d_call: TRBD1; cdr3_aa: CASLHTQGARQPQHF; cdr3_nt: TGTGCCAGTCTCCACACACAGGGGGCGAGGCAGCCCCAGCATTTT
clone_size: .; cdr3_length: 13; j_call: TRBJ1-1; v_call: TRBV7-2; d_call: TRBD1; cdr3_aa: CASSLRQGHEAFF; cdr3_nt: TGTGCCAGCAGCTTGCGACAGGGCCATGAAGCTTTCTTT
clone_size: .; cdr3_length: 17; j_call: TRBJ2-7; v_call: TRBV25-1; d_call: .; cdr3_aa: CASSECLRGILSYEQYF; cdr3_nt: TGTGCCAGCAGTGAATGTTTGCGTGGGATCCTCTCCTACGAGCAGTACTTC
clone_size: many; cdr3_length: 15; j_call: TRBJ2-4; v_call: TRBV6-1; d_call: .; cdr3_aa: CASSERVTARVVAYF; cdr3_nt: TGTGCCAGCAGTGAAAGGGTGACGGCCCGAGTAGTAGCGTACTTC
clone_size: .; cdr3_length: 14; j_call: TRBJ1-3; v_call: TRBV2; d_call: TRBD1; cdr3_aa: CASSRQGDGNTIYF; cdr3_nt: TGTGCCAGCAGCCGACAGGGGGATGGAAACACCATATATTTT
clone_size: .; cdr3_length: 14; j_call: TRBJ2-3; v_call: TRBV5-1; d_call: .; cdr3_aa: CASSRAPFPDTQYF; cdr3_nt: TGCGCCAGCAGCCGAGCCCCTTTTCCAGATACGCAGTATTTT
clone_size: few; cdr3_length: 11; j_call: TRBJ1-5; v_call: TRBV19; d_call: .; cdr3_aa: CASSTQGPRHF; cdr3_nt: TGTGCCAGTAGTACCCAGGGGCCCCGGCATTTT
clone_size: .; cdr3_length: 16; j_call: TRBJ2-5; v_call: TRBV5-4; d_call: .; cdr3_aa: CASSPGGGTGQETQYF; cdr3_nt: TGTGCCAGCAGCCCCGGAGGAGGAACTGGGCAAGAGACCCAGTACTTC
clone_size: .; cdr3_length: 16; j_call: TRBJ1-1; v_call: TRBV5-4; d_call: .; cdr3_aa: CASSQDRGQMNTEAFF; cdr3_nt: TGCGCCAGCAGCCAAGATCGGGGACAAATGAACACTGAAGCTTTCTTT
clone_size: .; cdr3_length: 16; j_call: TRBJ2-2; v_call: TRBV5-1; d_call: TRBD2; cdr3_aa: CASSLAQGAGGGELFF; cdr3_nt: TGCGCCAGCAGCTTGGCCCAAGGAGCGGGGGGCGGGGAGCTGTTTTTT
clone_size: few; cdr3_length: 15; j_call: TRBJ1-1; v_call: TRBV2; d_call: .; cdr3_aa: CASSESWGGNTEAFF; cdr3_nt: TGTGCCAGCAGTGAATCTTGGGGAGGGAACACTGAAGCTTTCTTT
clone_size: .; cdr3_length: 15; j_call: TRBJ1-2; v_call: TRBV4-3; d_call: .; cdr3_aa: CASSQVAGVNYGYTF; cdr3_nt: TGCGCCAGCAGCCAAGTGGCAGGGGTTAACTATGGCTACACCTTC
clone_size: .; cdr3_length: 14; j_call: TRBJ2-5; v_call: TRBV19; d_call: .; cdr3_aa: CATPYAGEEETQYF; cdr3_nt: TGTGCCACCCCGTATGCCGGGGAGGAAGAGACCCAGTACTTC
clone_size: .; cdr3_length: 15; j_call: TRBJ2-7; v_call: TRBV19; d_call: .; cdr3_aa: CASSIEGYSFYEQYF; cdr3_nt: TGTGCCAGTAGTATAGAAGGTTACTCCTTCTACGAGCAGTACTTC
clone_size: few; cdr3_length: 14; j_call: TRBJ1-5; v_call: TRBV14; d_call: .; cdr3_aa: CASSPGKGNQPQHF; cdr3_nt: TGTGCCAGCAGCCCAGGAAAGGGTAATCAGCCCCAGCATTTT
clone_size: many; cdr3_length: 12; j_call: TRBJ1-1; v_call: TRBV27; d_call: .; cdr3_aa: CASSSPNTEAFF; cdr3_nt: TGTGCCAGCAGTTCCCCGAACACTGAAGCTTTCTTT
clone_size: many; cdr3_length: 13; j_call: TRBJ2-1; v_call: TRBV18; d_call: .; cdr3_aa: CASSTGLLDEQFF; cdr3_nt: TGTGCCAGCTCAACGGGACTTCTCGATGAGCAGTTCTTC